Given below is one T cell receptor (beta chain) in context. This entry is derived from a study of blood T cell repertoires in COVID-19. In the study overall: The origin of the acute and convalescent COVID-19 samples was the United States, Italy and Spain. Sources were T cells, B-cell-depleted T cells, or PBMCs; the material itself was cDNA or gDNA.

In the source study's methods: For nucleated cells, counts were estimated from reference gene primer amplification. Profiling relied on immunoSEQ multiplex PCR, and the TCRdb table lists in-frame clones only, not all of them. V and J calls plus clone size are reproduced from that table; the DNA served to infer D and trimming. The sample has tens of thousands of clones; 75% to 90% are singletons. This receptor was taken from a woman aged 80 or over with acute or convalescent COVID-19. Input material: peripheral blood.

CDR3 residues: CASSLAWAGDYNEQFF. The CDR3 bases are TGCGCCAGCAGCTTGGCCTGGGCAGGGGACTACAATGAGCAGTTCTTC. The chain is built from TRBV5-1 and TRBJ2-1; possible D gene TRBD1, 6 bases. Per germline, CDR1 SGHRS and CDR2 YFSETQ. V shed 0 bases and J shed 3 bases, with 13 bases lying between them. This CDR3 spans 16 amino acids.